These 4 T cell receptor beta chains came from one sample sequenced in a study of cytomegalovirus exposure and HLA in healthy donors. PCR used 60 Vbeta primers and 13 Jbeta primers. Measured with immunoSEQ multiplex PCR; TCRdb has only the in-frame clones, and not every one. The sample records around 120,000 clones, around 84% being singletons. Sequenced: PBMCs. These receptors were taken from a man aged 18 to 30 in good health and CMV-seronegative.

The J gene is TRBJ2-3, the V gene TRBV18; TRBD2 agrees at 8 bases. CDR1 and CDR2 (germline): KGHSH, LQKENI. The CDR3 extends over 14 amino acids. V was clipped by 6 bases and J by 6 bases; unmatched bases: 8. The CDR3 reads CASSPGTRYDTQYF. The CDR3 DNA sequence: TGTGCCAGCTCCCCCGGGACTAGATACGATACGCAGTATTTT.

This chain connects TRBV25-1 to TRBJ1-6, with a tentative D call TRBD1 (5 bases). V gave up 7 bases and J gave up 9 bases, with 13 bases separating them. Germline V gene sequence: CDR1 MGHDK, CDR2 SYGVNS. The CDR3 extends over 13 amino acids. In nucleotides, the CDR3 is TGTGCCAGCAATGCAGCGGGGGTTTCACCCCTCCACTTT. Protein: CASNAAGVSPLHF.

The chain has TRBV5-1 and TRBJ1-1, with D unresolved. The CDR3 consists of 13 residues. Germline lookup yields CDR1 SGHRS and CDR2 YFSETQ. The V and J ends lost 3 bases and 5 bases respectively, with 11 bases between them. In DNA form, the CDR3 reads TGCGCCAGCAGCTCAACTACCGGGACTGAAGCTTTCTTT. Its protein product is CASSSTTGTEAFF. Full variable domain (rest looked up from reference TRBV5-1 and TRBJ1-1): KAGVTQTPRYLIKTRGQQVTLSCSPISGHRSVSWYQQTPGQGLQFLFEYFSETQRNKGNFPGRFSGRQFSNSRSEMNVSTLELGDSALYLCASSSTTGTEAFFGQGTRLTVV.

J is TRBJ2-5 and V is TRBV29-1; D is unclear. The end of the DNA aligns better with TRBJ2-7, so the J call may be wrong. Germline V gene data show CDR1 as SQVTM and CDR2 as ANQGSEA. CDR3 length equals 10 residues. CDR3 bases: TGCAGCCCCATCCCCCACGAGCAGTACTTC. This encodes CSPIPHEQYF.